The 18 T cell receptor beta chains below were found in one sample sequenced in a study of T-cell reconstitution after alpha-beta-depleted transplantation in children. It was with unique molecular identifiers that the TCRbeta library was prepared. TCRdb analysed the PCR reads with MiXCR anew, one entry per CDR3 protein. The profile shows about 400,000 distinct CDR3 sequences, 13% of them singletons. The input for sequencing was PBMCs, taken from the stem cell graft. These receptors were obtained from a human donor who donated a stem cell graft to a child with Fanconi anemia.

This clonotype has at least ten counts. This chain connects TRBV7-2 to TRBJ2-1; the match to TRBD1 covers 8 bases. The CDR3 is 14 amino acids. Unmatched junction bases numbered 3, after V lost 1 base and J lost 7 bases. Germline CDR1 and CDR2: SGHTA and FQGNSA. CDR3: CASSLGTGLNEQFF. Written as DNA, the CDR3 is TGTGCCAGCAGCTTAGGGACAGGGTTAAATGAGCAGTTCTTC.

V is TRBV5-1 and J is TRBJ2-2; D unclear. The CDR3 runs to 15 residues. V was pared by 0 bases and J by 1 base, with 7 bases between. Germline assignment: CDR1 SGHRS and CDR2 YFSETQ. The chain's CDR3 is CASSLAGWNTGELFF. In DNA, the CDR3 is TGCGCCAGCAGCTTGGCAGGCTGGAACACCGGGGAGCTGTTTTTT.

This clonotype was counted ten times or more. The chain uses TRBV7-8 and TRBJ2-1; TRBD2 matches 8 bases. In germline, CDR1 is SGHVS, CDR2 FQNEAQ. The CDR3 has 17 residues. V dropped 2 bases and J dropped 7; count of bases not matched to a gene: 13. The CDR3 here is CASSLSVDGGAENEQFF. DNA of the CDR3: TGTGCCAGCAGCTTAAGCGTCGACGGGGGGGCCGAAAATGAGCAGTTCTTC.

This clonotype turned up a few times. The chain combines TRBV5-1 with TRBJ1-2; D unclear. This CDR3 contains 14 residues. CDR1 is SGHRS and CDR2 is YFSETQ in the germline V gene. The V gene lost 0 bases and the J gene lost 7 bases, with 13 bases spanning the gap. The CDR3 DNA reads TGCGCCAGCAGCTTGGGACAATCAGGATTTGGCTACACCTTC. Encoded protein: CASSLGQSGFGYTF.

This clonotype was counted between two and nine times. The chain combines TRBV10-3 with TRBJ1-1; D unresolved. Germline CDR1 and CDR2: ENHRY and SYGVKD. The CDR3 sequence is 13 residues long. The V and J ends lost 5 bases and 1 base respectively, with 8 bases between them. CDR3 sequence: CAISRKGNTEAFF. DNA of the CDR3: TGTGCCATCAGTCGTAAAGGGAACACTGAAGCTTTCTTT.

This clonotype was found many times. This chain links TRBV28 with TRBJ2-7; D may be TRBD1 (6 bases). The CDR3 is made up of 14 amino acids. Germline V gives CDR1 MDHEN, CDR2 SYDVKM. Trimming took 5 bases from V and 5 from J, leaving 16 bases between them. The CDR3 protein is CASSPPLRGHEQYV. In DNA form, the CDR3 reads TGTGCCAGCAGTCCGCCCCTCAGGGGCCACGAGCAGTACGTC.

The chain carries TRBV5-1 and TRBJ1-2; D gene uncertain. The CDR3 spans 13 residues. The germline V gene encodes CDR1 SGHRS and CDR2 YFSETQ. Deletions cut 2 bases from V and 1 base from J, with 6 bases between. The CDR3 is CASSFDGNYGYTF. The CDR3 region has the DNA TGCGCCAGCAGCTTCGACGGTAACTATGGCTACACCTTC.

This rearrangement joins TRBV7-8 to TRBJ2-7; 9 positions match TRBD1. CDR1 and CDR2 from the germline V gene are SGHVS and FQNEAQ. Trimming at V came to 2 bases and at J to 6 bases, leaving 2 bases not matched to a gene. CDR3 size: 13 residues. The CDR3 DNA is TGTGCCAGCAGCTTACAGGACAGGGGCGAGCAGTACGTC. Encoded protein: CASSLQDRGEQYV.

This clonotype showed up just a few times. V is TRBV18 and J is TRBJ2-7, with D possibly TRBD1 on 5 matching bases. V was clipped by 1 base and J by 7 bases, with 23 bases between them. Looked up from germline, CDR1 is KGHSH and CDR2 is LQKENI. The CDR3 loop spans 17 amino acids. CDR3 sequence (DNA): TGTGCCAGCTCACCACTTTCAGCGACGGGCACAGGTTCTGAGCAGTACTTC. As protein: CASSPLSATGTGSEQYF.

CDR3 bases: TGCGCCAGCAGCCAAGTACCTAGGGAGGACAATGAGCAGTTCTTC. The encoded protein is CASSQVPREDNEQFF. The chain joins TRBV4-1 to TRBJ2-1; a weak D match, TRBD2 (6 bases). The germline gives CDR1 MGHRA, CDR2 YSYEKL. CDR3 length equals 15 residues. Trimming shortened V by 1 base and J by 5 bases, and 12 bases separated the two germline ends.

The chain is built from TRBV6-5 and TRBJ1-6; a possible D gene is TRBD1 (5 bases). The germline gives CDR1 MNHEY, CDR2 SVGAGI. The CDR3 runs 14 residues. Trimming took off 2 bases at V and 8 bases at J, with 10 bases between the two ends. CDR3 nucleotides: TGTGCCAGCAGTTACAGGGCGGGGGATTCACCCCTCCACTTT. Translated, it gives CASSYRAGDSPLHF.

This clonotype was seen many times. The gene calls are TRBV12-3 or TRBV12-4 and TRBJ1-6, with D tentatively TRBD1 (6 bases). The CDR3 has 14 amino acids. Between the trimmed V and J ends, which lost 1 base and 7 bases, there was a span of 8 bases. The CDR3 bases are TGTGCCAGCAGTTTAGGGCAGGGGAATTCACCCCTCCACTTT. Its protein product is CASSLGQGNSPLHF.

This clonotype has only a few counts. V usage is TRBV9 and J usage is TRBJ2-1, with 11 positions matching TRBD2. CDR3 size: 16 residues. Germline V CDR1 and CDR2: SGDLS, YYNGEE. The trim removed 4 bases at V and 9 bases at J, leaving 12 bases unmatched. CDR3 region: CASSPGGVAGGSEQFF. In DNA, the CDR3 is TGTGCCAGCAGCCCCGGGGGGGTAGCGGGGGGGAGTGAGCAGTTCTTC.

This clonotype was recorded at least ten times. The rearrangement uses TRBV7-9 and TRBJ1-1; the match to TRBD1 covers 9 bases. The CDR3 loop spans 14 amino acids. The ends lost 5 bases at V and 4 bases at J; junction bases unmatched: 5. Germline lookup yields CDR1 SEHNR and CDR2 FQNEAQ (reference sequence). CDR3 amino acids: CASSPTGGVTEAFF. The CDR3 DNA reads TGTGCCAGCAGCCCCACAGGGGGCGTCACTGAAGCTTTCTTT.

The genes are TRBV3-1 and TRBJ1-6, with 7 bases matching TRBD1. The CDR3 consists of 15 residues. Germline V gives CDR1 LGHDT, CDR2 YNNKEL (reference sequence). The V and J ends lost 4 bases and 7 bases, in that order; junction bases with no gene match: 7. The CDR3 here is CASSPRQGGNSPLHF. CDR3 coding DNA: TGTGCCAGCAGCCCACGACAGGGAGGGAATTCACCCCTCCACTTT.

This clonotype came up a few times. The chain has TRBV4-2 and TRBJ1-6, with 7 nucleotides matching TRBD1. The germline V gene encodes CDR1 LGHNA and CDR2 YNFKEQ. CDR3 length: 14 residues. Trimming cost V 4 bases and J 5 bases; bases outside gene matches: 2. For the CDR3, the DNA is TGTGCCAGCAGCCTTCAGGGGGATAATTCACCCCTCCACTTT. It is translated as CASSLQGDNSPLHF.

V usage is TRBV5-8 and J usage is TRBJ1-6; D call uncertain. V shed 3 bases and J shed 2 bases, with 9 bases lying between them. The CDR3 runs 15 residues. The germline gives CDR1 SGHTS, CDR2 YDEGEE. Written as DNA, the CDR3 is TGTGCCAGCAGCTCTGGACTGGCCTATAATTCACCCCTCCACTTT. It specifies CASSSGLAYNSPLHF.

The chain links TRBV25-1 to TRBJ1-6; TRBD1 might be the D (5 bases). Germline CDR1 and CDR2: MGHDK and SYGVNS. The V end was cut by 1 base, the J end by 4 bases, with 5 bases between. The CDR3 length is 14 residues. The CDR3 here is CASSESGYNSPLHF. The CDR3 DNA follows: TGTGCCAGCAGTGAATCAGGGTATAATTCACCCCTCCACTTT.